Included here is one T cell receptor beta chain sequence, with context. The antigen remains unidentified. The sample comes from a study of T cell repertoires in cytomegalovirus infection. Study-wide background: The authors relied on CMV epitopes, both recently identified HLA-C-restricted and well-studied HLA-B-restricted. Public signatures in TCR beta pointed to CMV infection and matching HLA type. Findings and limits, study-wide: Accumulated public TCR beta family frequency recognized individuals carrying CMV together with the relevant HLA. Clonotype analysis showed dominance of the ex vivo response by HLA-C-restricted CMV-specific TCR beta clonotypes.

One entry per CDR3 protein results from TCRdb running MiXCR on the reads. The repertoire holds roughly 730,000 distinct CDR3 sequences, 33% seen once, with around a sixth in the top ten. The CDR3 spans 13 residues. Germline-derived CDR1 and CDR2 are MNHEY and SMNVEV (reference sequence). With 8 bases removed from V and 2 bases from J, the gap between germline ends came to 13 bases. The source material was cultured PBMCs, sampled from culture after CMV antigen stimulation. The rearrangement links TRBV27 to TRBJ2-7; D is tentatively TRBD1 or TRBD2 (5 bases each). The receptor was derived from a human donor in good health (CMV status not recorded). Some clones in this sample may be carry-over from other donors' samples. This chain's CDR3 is CASGPPGPYEQYF. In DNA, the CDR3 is TGTGCCAGCGGCCCTCCGGGACCCTACGAGCAGTACTTC.